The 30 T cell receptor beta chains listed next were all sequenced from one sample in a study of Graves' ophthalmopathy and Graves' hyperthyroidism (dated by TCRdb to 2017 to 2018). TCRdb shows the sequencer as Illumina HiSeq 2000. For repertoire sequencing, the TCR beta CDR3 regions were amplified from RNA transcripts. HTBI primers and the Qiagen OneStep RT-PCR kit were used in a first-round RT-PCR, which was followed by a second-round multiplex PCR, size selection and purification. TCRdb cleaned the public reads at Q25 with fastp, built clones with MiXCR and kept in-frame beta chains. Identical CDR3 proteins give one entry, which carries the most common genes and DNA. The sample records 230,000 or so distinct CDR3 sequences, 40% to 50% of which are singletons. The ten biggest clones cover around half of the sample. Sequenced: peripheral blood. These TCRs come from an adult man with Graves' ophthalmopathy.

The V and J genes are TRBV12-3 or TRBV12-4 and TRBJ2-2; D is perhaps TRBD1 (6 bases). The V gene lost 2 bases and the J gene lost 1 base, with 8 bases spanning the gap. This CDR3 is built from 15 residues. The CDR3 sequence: CASSLKTGNTGELFF. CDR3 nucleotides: TGTGCCAGCAGTTTAAAGACAGGGAACACCGGGGAGCTGTTTTTT.

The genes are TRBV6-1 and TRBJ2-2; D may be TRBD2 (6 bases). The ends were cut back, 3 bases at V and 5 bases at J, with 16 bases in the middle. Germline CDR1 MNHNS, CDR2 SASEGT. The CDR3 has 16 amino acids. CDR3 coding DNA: TGTGCCAGCAGTGATTTCGGCGGGAAGGATACCGGGGAGCTGTTTTTT. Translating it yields CASSDFGGKDTGELFF.

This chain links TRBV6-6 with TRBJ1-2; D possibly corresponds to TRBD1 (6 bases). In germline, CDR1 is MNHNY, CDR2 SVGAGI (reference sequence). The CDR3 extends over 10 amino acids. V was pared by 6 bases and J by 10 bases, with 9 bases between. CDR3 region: CASSHRDYTF. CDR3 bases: TGTGCCAGCAGCCACAGGGACTACACCTTC.

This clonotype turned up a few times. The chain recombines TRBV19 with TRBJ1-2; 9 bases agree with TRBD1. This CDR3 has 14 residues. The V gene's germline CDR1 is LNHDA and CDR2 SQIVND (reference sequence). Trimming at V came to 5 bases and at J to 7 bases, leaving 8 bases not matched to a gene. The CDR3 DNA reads TGTGCCAGTAGTCCGGGGGACAGGGCTGGTGGCTACACCTTC. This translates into CASSPGDRAGGYTF.

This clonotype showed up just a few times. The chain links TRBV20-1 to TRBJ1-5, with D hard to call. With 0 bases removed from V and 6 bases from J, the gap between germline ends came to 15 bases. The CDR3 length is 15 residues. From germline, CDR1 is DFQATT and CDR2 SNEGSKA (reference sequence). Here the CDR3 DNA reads TGCAGTGCTAGAGATGGTCGGGGAGGCACTCAGCCCCAGCATTTT. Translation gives CSARDGRGGTQPQHF.

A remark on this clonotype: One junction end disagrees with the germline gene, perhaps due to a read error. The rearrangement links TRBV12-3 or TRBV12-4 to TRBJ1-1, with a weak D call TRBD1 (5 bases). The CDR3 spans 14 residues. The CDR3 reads CANSLGGVDTEAFF. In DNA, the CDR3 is TGTGCCAACAGTCTCGGGGGGGTGGACACTGAAGCTTTCTTT.

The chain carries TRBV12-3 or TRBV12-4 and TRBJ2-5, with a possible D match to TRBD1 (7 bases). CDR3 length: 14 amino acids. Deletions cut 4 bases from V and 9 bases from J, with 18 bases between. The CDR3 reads CASSSQGGHQPQYF. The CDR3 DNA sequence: TGTGCCAGCAGTTCCCAGGGGGGCCATCAGCCCCAGTACTTC.

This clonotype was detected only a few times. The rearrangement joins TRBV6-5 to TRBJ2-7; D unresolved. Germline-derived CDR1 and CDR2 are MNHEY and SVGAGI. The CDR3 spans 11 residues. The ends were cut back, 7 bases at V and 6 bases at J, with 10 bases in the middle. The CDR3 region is CASTQGLEQYF. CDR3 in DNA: TGTGCCAGCACTCAAGGGCTCGAGCAGTACTTC.

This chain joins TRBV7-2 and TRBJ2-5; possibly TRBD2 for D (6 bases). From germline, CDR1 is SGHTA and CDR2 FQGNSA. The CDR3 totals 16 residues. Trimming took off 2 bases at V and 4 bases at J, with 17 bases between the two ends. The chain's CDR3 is CASSLSGHPGRETQYF. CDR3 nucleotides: TGTGCCAGCAGCTTAAGCGGGCACCCGGGGAGAGAGACCCAGTACTTC.

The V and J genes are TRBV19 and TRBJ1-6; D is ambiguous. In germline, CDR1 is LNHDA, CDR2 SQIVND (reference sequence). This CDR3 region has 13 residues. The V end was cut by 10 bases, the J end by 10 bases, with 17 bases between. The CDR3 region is CATQTEPISPLHF. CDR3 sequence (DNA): TGTGCCACCCAAACAGAACCTATCTCACCCCTCCACTTT.

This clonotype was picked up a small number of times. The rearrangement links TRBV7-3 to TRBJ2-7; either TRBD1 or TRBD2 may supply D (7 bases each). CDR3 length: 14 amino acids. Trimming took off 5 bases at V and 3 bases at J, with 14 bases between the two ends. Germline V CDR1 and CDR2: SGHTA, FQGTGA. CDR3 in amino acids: CASSPQGGIYEQYF. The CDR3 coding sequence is TGTGCCAGCAGCCCCCAGGGGGGGATCTACGAGCAGTACTTC.

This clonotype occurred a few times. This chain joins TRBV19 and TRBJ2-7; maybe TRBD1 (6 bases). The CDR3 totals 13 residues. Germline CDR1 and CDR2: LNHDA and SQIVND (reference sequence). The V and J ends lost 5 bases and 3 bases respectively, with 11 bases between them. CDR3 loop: CASSDRTFYEQYF. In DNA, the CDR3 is TGTGCCAGTAGTGACAGGACCTTCTACGAGCAGTACTTC.

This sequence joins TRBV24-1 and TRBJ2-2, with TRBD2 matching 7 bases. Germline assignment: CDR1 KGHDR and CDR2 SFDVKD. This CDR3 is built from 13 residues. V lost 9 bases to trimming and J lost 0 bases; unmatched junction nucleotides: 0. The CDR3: CATGGANTGELFF. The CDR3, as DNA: TGTGCCACCGGGGGGGCGAACACCGGGGAGCTGTTTTTT.

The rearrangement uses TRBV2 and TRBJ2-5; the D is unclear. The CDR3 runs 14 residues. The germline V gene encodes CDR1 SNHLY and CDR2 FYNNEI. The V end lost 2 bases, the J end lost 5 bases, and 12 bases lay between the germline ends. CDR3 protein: CASSEWVGYETQYF. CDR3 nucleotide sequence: TGTGCCAGCAGTGAATGGGTTGGGTATGAGACCCAGTACTTC.

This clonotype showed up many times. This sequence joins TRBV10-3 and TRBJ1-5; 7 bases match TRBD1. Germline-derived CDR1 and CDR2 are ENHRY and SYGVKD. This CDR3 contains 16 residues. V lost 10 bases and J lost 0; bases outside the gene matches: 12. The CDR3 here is CASLVQGPYSNQPQHF. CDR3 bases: TGTGCCAGCCTTGTACAGGGGCCCTATAGCAATCAGCCCCAGCATTTT.

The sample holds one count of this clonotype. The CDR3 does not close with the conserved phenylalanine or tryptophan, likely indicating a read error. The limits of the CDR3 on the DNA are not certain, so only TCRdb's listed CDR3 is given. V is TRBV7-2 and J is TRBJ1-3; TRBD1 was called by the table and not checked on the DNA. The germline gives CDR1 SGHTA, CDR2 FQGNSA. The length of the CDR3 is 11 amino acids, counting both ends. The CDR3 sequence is CASSFGGGSIT.

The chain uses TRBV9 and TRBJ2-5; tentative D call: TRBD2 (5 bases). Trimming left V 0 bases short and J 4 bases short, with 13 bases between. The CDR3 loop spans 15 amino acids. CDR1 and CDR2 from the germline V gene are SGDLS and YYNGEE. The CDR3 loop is CASSVGGIEGETQYF. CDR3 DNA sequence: TGTGCCAGCAGCGTAGGAGGGATCGAGGGAGAGACCCAGTACTTC.

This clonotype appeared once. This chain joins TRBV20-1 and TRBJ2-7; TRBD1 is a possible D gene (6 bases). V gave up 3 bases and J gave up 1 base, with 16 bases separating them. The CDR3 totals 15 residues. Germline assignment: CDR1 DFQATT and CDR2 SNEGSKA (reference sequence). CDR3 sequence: CSASLSGTTSYEQYF. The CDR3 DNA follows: TGCAGTGCTAGTCTTTCCGGGACAACTTCCTACGAGCAGTACTTC.

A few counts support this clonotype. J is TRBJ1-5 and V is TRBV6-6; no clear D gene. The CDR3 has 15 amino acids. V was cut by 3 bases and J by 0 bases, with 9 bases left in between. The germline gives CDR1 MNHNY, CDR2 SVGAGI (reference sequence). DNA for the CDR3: TGTGCCAGCAGTTATCAATCCGTTAGCAATCAGCCCCAGCATTTT. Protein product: CASSYQSVSNQPQHF.

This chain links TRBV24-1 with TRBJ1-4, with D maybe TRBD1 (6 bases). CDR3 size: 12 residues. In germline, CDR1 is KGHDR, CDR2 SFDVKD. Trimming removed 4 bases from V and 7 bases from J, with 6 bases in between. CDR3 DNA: TGTGCCACCAGTGACAGGGGTGAAAAACTGTTTTTT. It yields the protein CATSDRGEKLFF.

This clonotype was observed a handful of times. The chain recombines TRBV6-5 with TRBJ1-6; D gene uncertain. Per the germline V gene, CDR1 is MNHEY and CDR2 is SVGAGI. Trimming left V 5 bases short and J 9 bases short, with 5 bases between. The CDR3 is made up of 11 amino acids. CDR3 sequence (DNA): TGTGCCAGCAGTAACCTTTCACCCCTCCACTTT. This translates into CASSNLSPLHF.

In DNA form, the CDR3 reads TGCAGCGTCAGAGGTTTAGGCTACACCTTC. This sequence encodes CSVRGLGYTF. The genes are TRBV29-1 and TRBJ1-2; D unresolved. Per germline, CDR1 SQVTM and CDR2 ANQGSEA. Trimming removed 6 bases at V and 8 bases at J, with 10 bases between. The CDR3 covers 10 residues.

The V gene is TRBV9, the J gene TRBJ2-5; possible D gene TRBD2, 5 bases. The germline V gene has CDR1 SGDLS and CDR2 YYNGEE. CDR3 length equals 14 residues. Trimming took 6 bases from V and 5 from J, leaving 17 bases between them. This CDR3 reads CASTQASYIETQYF. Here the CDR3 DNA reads TGTGCCAGCACCCAAGCTAGCTACATCGAGACCCAGTACTTC. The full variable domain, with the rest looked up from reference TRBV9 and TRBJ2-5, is DSGVTQTPKHLITATGQRVTLRCSPRSGDLSVYWYQQSLDQGLQFLIQYYNGEERAKGNILERFSAQQFPDLHSELNLSSLELGDSALYFCASTQASYIETQYFGPGTRLLVL.

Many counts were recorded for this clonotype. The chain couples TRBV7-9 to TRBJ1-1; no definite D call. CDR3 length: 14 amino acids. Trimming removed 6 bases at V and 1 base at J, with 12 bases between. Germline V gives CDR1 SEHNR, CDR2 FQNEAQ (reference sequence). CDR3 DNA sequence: TGTGCCAGCAGACCCTCCGTGGAGAACACTGAAGCTTTCTTT. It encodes CASRPSVENTEAFF. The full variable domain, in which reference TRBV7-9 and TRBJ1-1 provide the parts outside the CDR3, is DTGVSQNPRHKITKRGQNVTFRCDPISEHNRLYWYRQTLGQGPEFLTYFQNEAQLEKSRLLSDRFSAERPKGSFSTLEIQRTEQGDSAMYLCASRPSVENTEAFFGQGTRLTVV.

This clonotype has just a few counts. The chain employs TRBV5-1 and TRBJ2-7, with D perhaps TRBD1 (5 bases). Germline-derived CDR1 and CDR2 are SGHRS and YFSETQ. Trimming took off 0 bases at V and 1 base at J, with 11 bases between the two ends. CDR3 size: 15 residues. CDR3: CASSLGQTNSYEQYF. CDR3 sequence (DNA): TGCGCCAGCAGCTTGGGACAGACCAATTCCTACGAGCAGTACTTC. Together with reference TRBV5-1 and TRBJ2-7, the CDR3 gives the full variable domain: KAGVTQTPRYLIKTRGQQVTLSCSPISGHRSVSWYQQTPGQGLQFLFEYFSETQRNKGNFPGRFSGRQFSNSRSEMNVSTLELGDSALYLCASSLGQTNSYEQYFGPGTRLTVT.

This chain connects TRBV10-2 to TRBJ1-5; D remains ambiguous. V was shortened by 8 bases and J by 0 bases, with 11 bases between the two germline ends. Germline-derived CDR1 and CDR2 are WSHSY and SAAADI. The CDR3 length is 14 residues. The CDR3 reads CASGYTFSNQPQHF. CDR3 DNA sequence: TGCGCCAGCGGTTATACGTTTAGCAATCAGCCCCAGCATTTT.

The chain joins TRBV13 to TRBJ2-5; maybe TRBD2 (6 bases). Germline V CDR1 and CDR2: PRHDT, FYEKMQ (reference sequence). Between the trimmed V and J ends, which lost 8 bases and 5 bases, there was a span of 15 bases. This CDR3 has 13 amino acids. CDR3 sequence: CASGWRDSETQYF. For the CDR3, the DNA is TGTGCCAGCGGCTGGCGGGATTCGGAGACCCAGTACTTC. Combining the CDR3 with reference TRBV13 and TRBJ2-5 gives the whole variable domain AAGVIQSPRHLIKEKRETATLKCYPIPRHDTVYWYQQGPGQDPQFLISFYEKMQSDKGSIPDRFSAQQFSDYHSELNMSSLELGDSALYFCASGWRDSETQYFGPGTRLLVL.

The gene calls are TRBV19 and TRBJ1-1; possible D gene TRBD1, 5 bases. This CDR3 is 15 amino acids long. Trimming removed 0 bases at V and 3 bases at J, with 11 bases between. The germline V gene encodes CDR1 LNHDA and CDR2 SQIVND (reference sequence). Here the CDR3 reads CASSIDDSLYTEAFF. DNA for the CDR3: TGTGCCAGTAGTATAGATGACAGTCTGTACACTGAAGCTTTCTTT.

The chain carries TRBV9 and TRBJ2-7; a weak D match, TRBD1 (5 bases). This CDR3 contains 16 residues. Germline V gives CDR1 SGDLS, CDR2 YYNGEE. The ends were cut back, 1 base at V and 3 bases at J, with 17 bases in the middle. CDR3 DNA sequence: TGTGCCAGCAGCGTAAACCCCAGGGTTGCTAACTACGAGCAGTACTTC. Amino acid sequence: CASSVNPRVANYEQYF.

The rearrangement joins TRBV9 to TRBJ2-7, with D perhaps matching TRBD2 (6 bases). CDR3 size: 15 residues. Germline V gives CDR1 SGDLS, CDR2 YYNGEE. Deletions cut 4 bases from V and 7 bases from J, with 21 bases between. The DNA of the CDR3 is TGTGCCAGCAGCTTAGACGGGGGTGCCAACTGGGAGCAGTACTTC. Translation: CASSLDGGANWEQYF.